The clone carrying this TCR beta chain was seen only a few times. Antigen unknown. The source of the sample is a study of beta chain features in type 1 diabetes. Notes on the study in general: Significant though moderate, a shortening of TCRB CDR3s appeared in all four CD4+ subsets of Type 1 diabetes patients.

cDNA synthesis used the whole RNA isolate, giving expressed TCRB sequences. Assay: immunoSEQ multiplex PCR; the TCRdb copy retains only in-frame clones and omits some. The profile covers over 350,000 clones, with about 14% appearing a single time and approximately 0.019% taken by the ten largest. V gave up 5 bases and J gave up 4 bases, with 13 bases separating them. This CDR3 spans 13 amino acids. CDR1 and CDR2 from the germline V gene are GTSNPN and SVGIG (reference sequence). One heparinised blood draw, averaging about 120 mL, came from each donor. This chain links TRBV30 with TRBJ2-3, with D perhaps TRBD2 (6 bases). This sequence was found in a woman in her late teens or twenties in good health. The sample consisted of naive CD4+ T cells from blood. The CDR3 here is CAWGWGGADTQYF. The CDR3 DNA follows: TGTGCCTGGGGGTGGGGAGGCGCAGATACGCAGTATTTT.